This T cell receptor beta chain came from a study of T cell responses to AZD1222 COVID-19 vaccine. V was pared by 2 bases and J by 7 bases, with 15 bases between. The CDR3 has 14 residues. Germline CDR1 SGHVS, CDR2 FQNEAQ. The assay was immunoSEQ multiplex PCR, and TCRdb's table has in-frame clones only and misses some. The profile covers 130,000 or so clones, with roughly 85% appearing a single time and about 7.9% taken by the ten largest. This specimen consisted of peripheral blood, obtained 28 days after the second dose of the MenACWY control vaccine. This clonotype was obtained from an adult who received the MenACWY meningococcal vaccine as a control. The chain employs TRBV7-8 and TRBJ2-7; D unresolved. CDR3 sequence: CASSLRVPYLEQYV. CDR3 nucleotides: TGTGCCAGCAGCTTACGAGTTCCCTACCTGGAGCAGTACGTC.